This TCR beta chain stems from a study of T cells in Graves' hyperthyroidism and ophthalmopathy. Study at large: The initial diagnosis was the point when peripheral blood was collected, ahead of any treatment. Points from the study as a whole: In blood, most of the thyroid clonotypes expanded above 0.001 were also present.

This clonotype has ten or more counts. Its antigen remains unknown. RNA transcripts were the template for amplifying TCR beta CDR3 regions. TCR CDR3 regions were first amplified by RT-PCR with HTBI primers. TCRdb itself ran the multiplex PCR reads through MiXCR, one entry per CDR3 protein. This table has a few hundred thousand distinct CDR3 sequences, about 15% appearing once. CDR1 is MDHEN and CDR2 is SYDVKM in the germline V gene. Trimming cost V 5 bases and J 6 bases, with 16 bases left between them. This CDR3 has 14 amino acids. The diagnostic basis comprised clinical symptoms, serum thyroxine and TRAb, thyroid ultrasound and orbital computed tomography. Source material for PBMCs was about 11 ml fresh peripheral blood.

Input material: blood. V usage is TRBV28 and J usage is TRBJ1-2, with TRBD1 as a possible D gene (5 bases). This sequence originates from a young woman with Graves' ophthalmopathy. The CDR3 protein is CASSHRWGEDGYTF. The DNA for the CDR3 is TGTGCCAGCAGTCACCGGTGGGGGGAGGATGGCTACACCTTC.